This T cell receptor beta chain came from a study of blood T cell repertoires in COVID-19. Original analysis: Reference gene primer amplification in the assay estimated nucleated cell counts. Profiling relied on immunoSEQ multiplex PCR, and the TCRdb table lists in-frame clones only, not all of them. V and J calls and clone size follow that table, whereas D and trimming were derived from the DNA. The table records 250,000 to 350,000 clones, over 85% of them present only once. The germline gives CDR1 MNHEY, CDR2 SVGAGI. V lost 6 bases and J lost 7, with 16 bases in between. The CDR3 length is 13 residues.

The sequenced sample consisted of PBMCs or T cells enriched from blood (not recorded which). This sequence joins TRBV6-5 and TRBJ2-7; D remains ambiguous. The source of this sequence is a man aged 60-69 years who had recovered from COVID-19. CDR3 amino acids: CASSSLREREQYF. The CDR3 DNA sequence: TGTGCCAGCAGCTCATTACGCGAAAGAGAGCAGTACTTC.